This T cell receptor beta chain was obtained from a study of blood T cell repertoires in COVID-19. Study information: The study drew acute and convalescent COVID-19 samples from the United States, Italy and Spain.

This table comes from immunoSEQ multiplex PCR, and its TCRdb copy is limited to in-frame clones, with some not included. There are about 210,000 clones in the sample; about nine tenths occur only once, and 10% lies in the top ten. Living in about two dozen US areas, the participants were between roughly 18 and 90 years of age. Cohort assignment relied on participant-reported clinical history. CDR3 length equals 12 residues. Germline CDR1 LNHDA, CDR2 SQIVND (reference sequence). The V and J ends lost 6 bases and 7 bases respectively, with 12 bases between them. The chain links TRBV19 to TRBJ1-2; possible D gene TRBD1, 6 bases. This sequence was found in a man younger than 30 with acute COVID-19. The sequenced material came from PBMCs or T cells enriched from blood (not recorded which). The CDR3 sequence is CASRGGGIGYTF. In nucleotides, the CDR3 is TGTGCCAGTAGGGGTGGGGGCATTGGCTACACCTTC.